This TCR beta chain was observed in a study of cytomegalovirus exposure and HLA in healthy donors. As for the study in general: The roughly 110 validation repertoires were reported in a later analysis to have been generated on the same platform as the roughly 720 first-cohort repertoires.

Donors were drawn from the roughly 110-subject validation cohort, separate from the approximately 670-subject first cohort. The repertoire was sequenced with immunoSEQ multiplex PCR; TCRdb's copy has only in-frame clones and lacks some. The sample has approximately 72,000 clones; around 95% are singletons. On this clone: Antigen specificity is unknown.

The CDR3 has 15 amino acids. The germline V gene encodes CDR1 MNHEY and CDR2 SVGAGI. V was clipped by 4 bases and J by 3 bases, with 13 bases between them. Overall study results and limits: Most TCR sequences were seen very rarely across donors, but some public TCRs occurred in many. Published work reported that the classifier diagnosed cytomegalovirus status with high specificity and sensitivity.

Source material: PBMCs. V and J are TRBV6-5 and TRBJ2-4, with D possibly being TRBD1 (6 bases). The receptor's source is a woman between 18 and 29 years old in good health and CMV-seronegative. Written as DNA, the CDR3 is TGTGCCAGCAGTTGGCAGGGGATGAACAAAAACATTCAGTACTTC. It codes for CASSWQGMNKNIQYF.